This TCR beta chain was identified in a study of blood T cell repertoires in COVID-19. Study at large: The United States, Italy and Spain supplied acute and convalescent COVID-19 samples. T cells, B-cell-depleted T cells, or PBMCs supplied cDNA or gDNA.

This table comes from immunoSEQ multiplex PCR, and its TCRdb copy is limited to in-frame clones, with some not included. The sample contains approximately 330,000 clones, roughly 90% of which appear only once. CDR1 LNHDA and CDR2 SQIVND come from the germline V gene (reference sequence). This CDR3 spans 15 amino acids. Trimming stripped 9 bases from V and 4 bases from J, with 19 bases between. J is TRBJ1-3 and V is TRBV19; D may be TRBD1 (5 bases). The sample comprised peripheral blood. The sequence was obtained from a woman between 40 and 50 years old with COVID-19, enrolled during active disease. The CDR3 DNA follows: TGTGCCAGCTCAACTTACAGGAAATTGGGAAACACCATATATTTT. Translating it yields CASSTYRKLGNTIYF. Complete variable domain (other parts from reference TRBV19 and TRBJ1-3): DGGITQSPKYLFRKEGQNVTLSCEQNLNHDAMYWYRQDPGQGLRLIYYSQIVNDFQKGDIAEGYSVSREKKESFPLTVTSAQKNPTAFYLCASSTYRKLGNTIYFGEGSWLTVV.